This passage covers 23 T cell receptor beta chains from one sample sequenced in a study of cytomegalovirus exposure and HLA in healthy donors. PCR involved 60 Vbeta and 13 Jbeta primers. Clones were read by immunoSEQ multiplex PCR, and TCRdb kept only the in-frame ones, dropping some. The table has 270,000 or so clones, 80% to 90% seen once; the top ten hold roughly 4%. The source material was PBMCs. These receptors were collected from a man aged 40-50 years in good health and CMV-seropositive.

The chain recombines TRBV7-9 with TRBJ2-7, with D tentatively TRBD1 (5 bases). This CDR3 is 13 amino acids long. Trimming removed 3 bases from V and 1 base from J, with 7 bases in between. The V gene's germline CDR1 is SEHNR and CDR2 FQNEAQ (reference sequence). CDR3 bases: TGTGCCAGCAGCTTTCAGGGTTCCTACGAGCAGTACTTC. Translation: CASSFQGSYEQYF.

CDR3 nucleotides: TGTGCCAGCAGTTTCTCCCAGGGGACCACCTACGAGCAGTACTTC. This sequence encodes CASSFSQGTTYEQYF. The chain joins TRBV28 to TRBJ2-7, with D tentatively TRBD1 (6 bases). The V gene lost 3 bases and the J gene lost 2 bases, with 14 bases spanning the gap. There are 15 residues in the CDR3. Germline lookup yields CDR1 MDHEN and CDR2 SYDVKM.

As regards this clone: Other DNA sequences in the sample encode the same CDR3. The chain couples TRBV5-6 to TRBJ2-2; TRBD2 agrees at 11 bases. Per the germline V gene, CDR1 is SGHDT and CDR2 is YYEEEE. V was clipped by 4 bases and J by 7 bases; unmatched bases: 9. The CDR3 runs to 16 residues. For the CDR3, the DNA is TGTGCCAGCAGCCCAACTAGCGGGAGCAGAATCGGGGAGCTGTTTTTT. This sequence encodes CASSPTSGSRIGELFF.

The gene calls are TRBV19 and TRBJ1-5; TRBD1 is a possible D gene (6 bases). The CDR3 totals 16 residues. V lost 4 bases to trimming and J lost 2 bases, with 15 bases between them. Germline V gene sequence: CDR1 LNHDA, CDR2 SQIVND (reference sequence). The CDR3 bases are TGTGCCAGTAGTAAACAGGGTCTCTTGGGCAATCAGCCCCAGCATTTT. Translated: CASSKQGLLGNQPQHF.

The J gene is TRBJ2-5, the V gene TRBV18; D is ambiguous. This CDR3 is 11 amino acids long. Per germline, CDR1 KGHSH and CDR2 LQKENI. Trimming removed 6 bases at V and 1 base at J, with 3 bases between. The CDR3 DNA follows: TGTGCCAGCTCGAGCCAAGAGACCCAGTACTTC. As protein: CASSSQETQYF.

The chain has TRBV19 and TRBJ1-1; 8 bases align to TRBD1. The V segment lost 5 bases and the J segment 4 bases; nucleotides outside the gene matches: 12. Germline CDR1 is LNHDA and CDR2 is SQIVND (reference sequence). The CDR3 spans 16 residues. The CDR3 region is CASSSRTGIVATEAFF. CDR3 sequence (DNA): TGTGCCAGTAGTTCCCGGACAGGGATCGTAGCCACTGAAGCTTTCTTT.

The rearrangement links TRBV7-9 to TRBJ1-1; D is possibly TRBD1 (5 bases). This CDR3 has 13 residues. Germline CDR1 SEHNR, CDR2 FQNEAQ (reference sequence). Trimming pared 7 bases from V and 4 bases from J, leaving 13 bases between. CDR3 sequence (DNA): TGTGCCAGCATATACGGGGGAGGCACTGAAGCTTTCTTT. Protein sequence: CASIYGGGTEAFF.

The chain couples TRBV27 to TRBJ2-5; possibly TRBD1 for D (5 bases). With 8 bases removed from V and 2 bases from J, the gap between germline ends came to 12 bases. The CDR3 length is 13 residues. The germline V gene has CDR1 MNHEY and CDR2 SMNVEV (reference sequence). The CDR3 here is CASHGQGQETQYF. The CDR3 nucleotides are TGTGCCAGCCATGGGCAGGGACAAGAGACCCAGTACTTC.

This chain joins TRBV30 and TRBJ2-7; 7 nucleotides align to TRBD2. The CDR3 covers 14 residues. Germline CDR1 GTSNPN, CDR2 SVGIG (reference sequence). Losses at the gene ends were 0 bases for V and 7 bases for J; bases not matched to a gene: 9. CDR3 sequence reads: CAWSVLGGSYEQYF. DNA for the CDR3: TGTGCCTGGAGTGTACTCGGCGGGAGTTATGAGCAGTACTTC.

J is TRBJ2-1 and V is TRBV30; TRBD2 might be the D (6 bases). Germline CDR1 is GTSNPN and CDR2 is SVGIG (reference sequence). The CDR3 loop spans 14 amino acids. The germline V and J ends were trimmed by 4 bases and 4 bases, with 14 bases remaining between them. In DNA form, the CDR3 reads TGTGCCTGGATATGGGGGAGGAGGTACAATGAGCAGTTCTTC. Its protein is CAWIWGRRYNEQFF. The full variable domain, its missing parts supplied by reference TRBV30 and TRBJ2-1, is SQTIHQWPATLVQPVGSPLSLECTVEGTSNPNLYWYRQAAGRGLQLLFYSVGIGQISSEVPQNLSASRPQDRQFILSSKKLLLSDSGFYLCAWIWGRRYNEQFFGPGTRLTVL.

This clone was observed a few times. The chain links TRBV6-1 to TRBJ2-7, with TRBD1 identical over 9 bases. Germline CDR1 reads MNHNS; CDR2 reads SASEGT. The CDR3 has 13 amino acids. V lost 6 bases to trimming and J lost 2 bases; unmatched junction nucleotides: 2. The CDR3 is CASRGTGPYEQYF. Here the CDR3 DNA reads TGTGCCAGCAGGGGGACAGGGCCCTACGAGCAGTACTTC.

The V gene is TRBV7-3, the J gene TRBJ2-1; 8 bases match TRBD2. After removal of 5 bases from V and 7 bases from J, the junction contained 10 bases not matched to a gene. The CDR3 runs to 15 residues. The germline V gene has CDR1 SGHTA and CDR2 FQGTGA. The CDR3 DNA sequence: TGTGCCAGCAGCAATTCCGGGACTAGGCGGAATGAGCAGTTCTTC. This gives the protein CASSNSGTRRNEQFF.

The genes are TRBV4-1 and TRBJ2-7, with D possibly matching TRBD2 (6 bases). This CDR3 contains 16 residues. From germline, CDR1 is MGHRA and CDR2 YSYEKL. V was cut by 1 base and J by 6 bases, with 19 bases left in between. CDR3 bases: TGCGCCAGCAGCCAAGCCCCGGACCCTCCCGGGGGCGAGCAGTACTTC. Encoded protein: CASSQAPDPPGGEQYF.

This clone was picked up one time. The chain is built from TRBV27 and TRBJ2-3, with D tentatively TRBD1 (6 bases). This CDR3 has 16 residues. V was clipped by 0 bases and J by 0 bases, with 10 bases between them. The germline V gene has CDR1 MNHEY and CDR2 SMNVEV (reference sequence). The CDR3 loop is CASSLSTQGSTDTQYF. CDR3 DNA sequence: TGTGCCAGCAGTTTATCGACGCAGGGGAGCACAGATACGCAGTATTTT.

The chain combines TRBV2 with TRBJ2-6; TRBD2 aligns across 7 bases. The V and J ends lost 7 bases and 0 bases, in that order; junction bases with no gene match: 6. Germline V gene data show CDR1 as SNHLY and CDR2 as FYNNEI. This CDR3 has 16 amino acids. The CDR3 is CASKALAVSGANVLTF. In DNA, the CDR3 is TGTGCCAGCAAGGCCCTAGCGGTCTCTGGGGCCAACGTCCTGACTTTC.

The V and J genes are TRBV27 and TRBJ2-1; TRBD2 matches at 7 bases. CDR1 is MNHEY, CDR2 SMNVEV, per germline (reference sequence). V lost 3 bases to trimming and J lost 1 base; unmatched junction nucleotides: 3. The CDR3 length is 15 residues. The CDR3 region has the DNA TGTGCCAGCAGTTTTGGGGGGGGGTCCTACAATGAGCAGTTCTTC. Protein product: CASSFGGGSYNEQFF.

The chain employs TRBV19 and TRBJ2-1, with 9 bases lining up with TRBD1. The ends lost 6 bases at V and 4 bases at J; junction bases unmatched: 7. The CDR3 contains 15 residues. Germline loops: CDR1 LNHDA, CDR2 SQIVND (reference sequence). This CDR3 is CASSLPGQGYNEQFF. In DNA, the CDR3 is TGTGCCAGTAGCCTACCCGGACAGGGGTACAATGAGCAGTTCTTC.

The chain employs TRBV10-1 and TRBJ2-5; TRBD2 might be the D (6 bases). V lost 3 bases to trimming and J lost 4 bases, with 9 bases between them. This CDR3 region has 13 residues. CDR1 and CDR2 from the germline V gene are WNHNN and SYGVQD (reference sequence). CDR3 sequence reads: CASSEGGRETQYF. The CDR3 DNA follows: TGCGCCAGCAGTGAAGGAGGGAGAGAGACCCAGTACTTC.

The chain joins TRBV7-2 to TRBJ2-2, with 7 bases matching TRBD2. Germline V gene sequence: CDR1 SGHTA, CDR2 FQGNSA. CDR3 size: 15 residues. The V and J ends lost 5 bases and 3 bases, in that order; junction bases with no gene match: 6. The CDR3 region has the DNA TGTGCCAGCAGCCCCATCCTAGCGGACACCGGGGAGCTGTTTTTT. Encoded protein: CASSPILADTGELFF.

This clone has only a few counts. The rearrangement joins TRBV15 to TRBJ2-5; 7 bases match TRBD1. Germline V gene data show CDR1 as LNHNV and CDR2 as YYDKDF (reference sequence). The length of the CDR3 is 15 residues. J was trimmed by 6 bases and V by 1 base; bases with no gene match: 8. DNA of the CDR3: TGTGCCACCAGCAGAGGGCTGACAGGGCCGAAGACCCAGTACTTC. Residues: CATSRGLTGPKTQYF.

The chain is built from TRBV28 and TRBJ2-2; TRBD1 aligns across 8 bases. There are 15 residues in the CDR3. CDR1 is MDHEN, CDR2 SYDVKM, per germline. The ends lost 9 bases at V and 0 bases at J; junction bases unmatched: 6. CDR3 in amino acids: CASNQGAANTGELFF. The CDR3 DNA is TGTGCCAGTAATCAGGGGGCAGCGAACACCGGGGAGCTGTTTTTT.

J is TRBJ2-7 and V is TRBV7-8, with D possibly being TRBD1 (7 bases). The CDR3 consists of 15 residues. Trimming took off 4 bases at V and 7 bases at J, with 20 bases between the two ends. Germline CDR1 is SGHVS and CDR2 is FQNEAQ. The CDR3 bases are TGTGCCAGCAGCTCGGAGGGGGCCACGGTCGAAGAGCAGTACTTC. This sequence encodes CASSSEGATVEEQYF.

CDR3 loop: CASSIYQGAGTEAFF. For the CDR3, the DNA is TGTGCCAGCAGCATCTACCAGGGGGCGGGCACTGAAGCTTTCTTT. J is TRBJ1-1 and V is TRBV7-2; 8 nucleotides align to TRBD1. J gave up 4 bases and V 5 bases, and 9 bases lay outside the gene matches. The CDR3 covers 15 residues. The germline V gene has CDR1 SGHTA and CDR2 FQGNSA.